This entry lists 18 T cell receptor beta chains sequenced from one sample in a study of blood T cell repertoires in COVID-19. Clones were read by immunoSEQ multiplex PCR, and TCRdb kept only the in-frame ones, dropping some. The profile covers fewer than 350,000 clones, with approximately 91% appearing a single time and 1.5% to 2% taken by the ten largest. Material for sequencing was PBMCs or T cells enriched from blood (not recorded which). These TCRs come from a woman aged 40 to 50 who had recovered from COVID-19.

The chain joins TRBV7-2 to TRBJ1-2; 7 bases fit TRBD1. Unmatched junction bases numbered 12, after V lost 5 bases and J lost 6 bases. Germline V gene data show CDR1 as SGHTA and CDR2 as FQGNSA. This CDR3 region has 15 residues. CDR3 sequence (DNA): TGTGCCAGCAGCCCAAACATTAACACAGGGGATGGCTACACCTTC. As protein: CASSPNINTGDGYTF.

The chain is built from TRBV7-3 and TRBJ2-7, with TRBD2 as a possible D gene (6 bases). Germline CDR1 SGHTA, CDR2 FQGTGA. Trimming left V 5 bases short and J 6 bases short, with 14 bases between. The CDR3 loop spans 13 amino acids. CDR3 protein: CASSPGTLREQYF. The CDR3 nucleotides are TGTGCCAGCAGCCCGGGGACTTTACGCGAGCAGTACTTC.

V and J are TRBV2 and TRBJ1-1, with 9 positions matching TRBD1. There are 13 residues in the CDR3. Trimming at V came to 5 bases and at J to 3 bases, leaving 1 base not matched to a gene. Germline assignment: CDR1 SNHLY and CDR2 FYNNEI. The CDR3 DNA reads TGTGCCAGCAGTCGGGACAGGGACACTGAAGCTTTCTTT. Translated: CASSRDRDTEAFF.

J is TRBJ2-4 and V is TRBV19; D is perhaps TRBD2 (5 bases). Germline assignment: CDR1 LNHDA and CDR2 SQIVND (reference sequence). The V end was cut by 3 bases, the J end by 8 bases, with 11 bases between. This CDR3 has 13 amino acids. The CDR3: CASSMGKRDIQYF. CDR3 bases: TGTGCCAGTAGTATGGGGAAGAGGGACATTCAGTACTTC.

This clone was seen just once. The chain recombines TRBV28 with TRBJ1-4, with D hard to call. This CDR3 spans 13 amino acids. The germline V gene encodes CDR1 MDHEN and CDR2 SYDVKM. V lost 6 bases, J lost 6 bases, and 11 bases lay in between. The CDR3 DNA reads TGTGCCAGCAGCTACCGCCTTTATGAAAAACTGTTTTTT. It translates to CASSYRLYEKLFF. Together with reference TRBV28 and TRBJ1-4, the CDR3 gives the full variable domain: DVKVTQSSRYLVKRTGEKVFLECVQDMDHENMFWYRQDPGLGLRLIYFSYDVKMKEKGDIPEGYSVSREKKERFSLILESASTNQTSMYLCASSYRLYEKLFFGSGTQLSVL.

The genes are TRBV11-3 and TRBJ2-3; 8 bases align to TRBD1. This CDR3 region has 13 residues. The germline V gene encodes CDR1 SGHNT and CDR2 YENEEA. V gave up 4 bases and J gave up 4 bases; unmatched junction bases: 1. The chain's CDR3 is CASSSGGADTQYF. The CDR3 DNA follows: TGTGCCAGCAGCTCAGGGGGCGCAGATACGCAGTATTTT.

This clone was detected only once. This chain joins TRBV11-2 and TRBJ2-2; possibly TRBD2 for D (5 bases). The CDR3 has 15 residues. The V gene's germline CDR1 is SGHAT and CDR2 FQNNGV. V was cut by 5 bases and J by 1 base, with 11 bases left in between. CDR3 bases: TGTGCCAGCAGCATCCGGACTCTGAACACCGGGGAGCTGTTTTTT. It encodes CASSIRTLNTGELFF.

A few counts support this clone. The J gene is TRBJ2-5, the V gene TRBV4-2; 13 nucleotides match TRBD2. There are 18 residues in the CDR3. V dropped 3 bases and J dropped 4; count of bases not matched to a gene: 11. Germline-derived CDR1 and CDR2 are LGHNA and YNFKEQ. DNA of the CDR3: TGTGCCAGCAGCCAGGAACTAGCGGGGGGGCCGGGGGCAGAGACCCAGTACTTC. It yields the protein CASSQELAGGPGAETQYF.

This chain links TRBV7-3 with TRBJ2-1; a weak D match, TRBD2 (5 bases). V shed 4 bases and J shed 12 bases, with 22 bases lying between them. CDR3 size: 15 residues. Germline V gives CDR1 SGHTA, CDR2 FQGTGA. The CDR3 bases are TGTGCCAGCAGCTCCTCTTCCTTTTCCCCTACTAGGCAGTTCTTC. This encodes CASSSSSFSPTRQFF.

This sequence joins TRBV5-1 and TRBJ2-3; D is perhaps TRBD2 (5 bases). Looked up from germline, CDR1 is SGHRS and CDR2 is YFSETQ. The V end was cut by 4 bases, the J end by 1 base, with 16 bases between. The CDR3 is made up of 16 amino acids. The CDR3 is CASSPPSGGRTDTQYF. The CDR3 DNA sequence: TGCGCCAGCAGCCCTCCCAGCGGCGGGCGCACAGATACGCAGTATTTT.

The chain combines TRBV30 with TRBJ1-4; unclear D gene. CDR1 is GTSNPN, CDR2 SVGIG, per germline (reference sequence). The CDR3 consists of 13 residues. Trimming cost V 2 bases and J 7 bases, with 11 bases left between them. CDR3 in amino acids: CAWSLPGGEKLFF. CDR3 nucleotides: TGTGCCTGGAGTTTGCCCGGCGGTGAAAAACTGTTTTTT.

The chain employs TRBV10-3 and TRBJ1-1; D uncertain. CDR1 is ENHRY and CDR2 is SYGVKD in the germline V gene. This CDR3 has 13 residues. V shed 6 bases and J shed 5 bases, with 13 bases lying between them. The CDR3 nucleotides are TGTGCCATCAGGGACTCCCAGGAAACTGAAGCTTTCTTT. Translating it yields CAIRDSQETEAFF.

The V gene is TRBV6-6, the J gene TRBJ2-7; D is possibly TRBD2 (6 bases). The V gene's germline CDR1 is MNHNY and CDR2 SVGAGI (reference sequence). The V gene lost 4 bases and the J gene lost 1 base, with 8 bases spanning the gap. This CDR3 comprises 13 residues. CDR3 residues: CASSLRDSYEQYF. The CDR3 DNA follows: TGTGCCAGCAGTTTGCGGGATTCCTACGAGCAGTACTTC.

J is TRBJ2-1 and V is TRBV7-2; D gene unclear. Germline lookup yields CDR1 SGHTA and CDR2 FQGNSA. V lost 6 bases and J lost 7, with 19 bases in between. The CDR3 covers 15 residues. In DNA, the CDR3 is TGTGCCAGCAGAGCTAATAGAGGTTCCTTGAATGAGCAGTTCTTC. Translating it yields CASRANRGSLNEQFF.

The chain links TRBV5-1 to TRBJ1-1; the D gene is possibly TRBD1 (5 bases). CDR1 is SGHRS and CDR2 is YFSETQ in the germline V gene. V was shortened by 4 bases and J by 3 bases, with 19 bases between the two germline ends. The CDR3 runs to 16 residues. The CDR3 bases are TGCGCCAGCAGCGCCCTCCTCGGAGGGGTGGACACTGAAGCTTTCTTT. Protein sequence: CASSALLGGVDTEAFF.

The V and J genes are TRBV3-1 (or the pseudogene TRBV3-2) and TRBJ1-5, with TRBD1 matching 9 bases. CDR3 length: 14 amino acids. Trimming at V came to 5 bases and at J to 7 bases, leaving 6 bases not matched to a gene. The germline V gene has CDR1 LGHDT and CDR2 YNNKEL (reference sequence). CDR3 nucleotides: TGTGCCAGCAGCGGGACAGGGTATCGACAGCCCCAGCATTTT. It translates to CASSGTGYRQPQHF.

J is TRBJ2-1 and V is TRBV15, with D maybe TRBD2 (6 bases). V dropped 0 bases and J dropped 3 bases, with 18 bases sitting between them. In germline, CDR1 is LNHNV, CDR2 YYDKDF (reference sequence). There are 18 residues in the CDR3. The CDR3 sequence is CATSRDRFPFSGYNEQFF. Written as DNA, the CDR3 is TGTGCCACCAGCAGAGATAGGTTTCCGTTTAGCGGCTACAATGAGCAGTTCTTC.

The CDR3 here is CSAQGAVIDEQFF. For the CDR3, the DNA is TGCAGCGCACAGGGGGCTGTTATCGATGAGCAGTTCTTC. J is TRBJ2-1 and V is TRBV29-1, with 9 bases aligning to TRBD1. The CDR3 runs 13 residues. V lost 7 bases to trimming and J lost 8 bases; unmatched junction nucleotides: 9. CDR1 and CDR2 (germline): SQVTM, ANQGSEA.